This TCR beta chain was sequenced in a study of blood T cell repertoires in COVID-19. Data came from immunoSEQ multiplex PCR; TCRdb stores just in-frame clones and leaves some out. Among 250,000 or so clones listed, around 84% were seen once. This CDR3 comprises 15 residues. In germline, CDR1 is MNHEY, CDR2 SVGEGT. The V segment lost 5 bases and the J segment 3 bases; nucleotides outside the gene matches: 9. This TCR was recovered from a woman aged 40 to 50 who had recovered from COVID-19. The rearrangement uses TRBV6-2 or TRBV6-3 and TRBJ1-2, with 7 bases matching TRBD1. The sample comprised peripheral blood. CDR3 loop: CASSKARDSYYGYTF. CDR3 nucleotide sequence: TGTGCCAGCAGTAAGGCTCGGGACAGTTACTATGGCTACACCTTC.